This is a list of T cell receptor beta chains from one sample in a study of post-analysis software for immune sequencing data. Each CDR3 protein gets one entry after TCRdb re-called the PCR reads with MiXCR. The sample has hundreds of thousands of distinct CDR3 sequences; about 40% are singletons. The sequenced sample consisted of blood. Receptors originate from a girl under 18 with multiple sclerosis. Both conserved end residues are part of each CDR3. D genes are given only for firm matches. Clone sizes are given selectively: once, few, many, or a class where the clone is expanded.

CDR3	DNA	D	V	J	size
CASSASGLGYGYTF	TGCGCCAGCAGCGCCAGTGGGCTCGGGTATGGCTACACCTTC	NA	TRBV5-1	TRBJ1-2	NA
CASSSTTGGGGDNEQFF	TGTGCCAGCAGTAGTACGACAGGGGGCGGGGGCGACAATGAGCAGTTCTTC	TRBD1	TRBV5-5	TRBJ2-1	NA
CASSSRSERGGRYEQYF	TGCGCCAGCAGCTCGCGGTCGGAGCGGGGGGGCCGCTACGAGCAGTACTTC	TRBD2	TRBV5-1	TRBJ2-7	NA
CSARPNRLGGETQYF	TGCAGTGCTAGACCCAATCGACTAGGAGGAGAGACCCAGTACTTC	NA	TRBV20-1	TRBJ2-5	NA
CASSPEGDRGSYGYTF	TGTGCCAGCAGTCCCGAGGGGGACAGGGGAAGCTATGGCTACACCTTC	TRBD1	TRBV12-3/TRBV12-4	TRBJ1-2	NA
CASSPSPGARDTQYF	TGTGCCAGCAGCCCAAGCCCGGGGGCGCGGGATACGCAGTATTTT	NA	TRBV11-3	TRBJ2-3	NA
CASSSDSSNTEAFF	TGCGCCAGCAGCTCGGACAGCTCGAACACTGAAGCTTTCTTT	NA	TRBV5-1	TRBJ1-1	NA
CASNTPGTSGIGDTQYF	TGTGCCAGCAATACCCCCGGGACTAGCGGGATAGGAGATACGCAGTATTTT	TRBD2	TRBV12-3/TRBV12-4	TRBJ2-3	NA
CASSLGQGRENIQYF	TGTGCCAGCAGTTTGGGACAGGGGAGGGAAAACATTCAGTACTTC	TRBD1	TRBV6-5	TRBJ2-4	NA
CTSSLSDRDGYTF	TGTACCAGCAGTTTGTCGGACAGGGATGGCTACACCTTC	TRBD1	TRBV12-3/TRBV12-4	TRBJ1-2	NA
CASSRDRLYEQYF	TGTGCCAGCAGTCGCGACAGACTCTACGAGCAGTACTTC	NA	TRBV12-3/TRBV12-4	TRBJ2-7	few
CAITGTSFNEQFF	TGTGCCATCACCGGGACTAGCTTCAATGAGCAGTTCTTC	TRBD2	TRBV10-3	TRBJ2-1	NA
CASSLLSGRAHNEQFF	TGTGCCAGCAGCCTCCTTAGCGGGAGGGCCCACAATGAGCAGTTCTTC	TRBD2	TRBV5-4	TRBJ2-1	NA
CASSFGVSYNEQFF	TGTGCCAGCAGTTTTGGGGTCTCCTACAATGAGCAGTTCTTC	NA	TRBV28	TRBJ2-1	NA
CASSQMDRSGYGYTF	TGTGCCAGCAGCCAAATGGACAGGTCAGGGTATGGCTACACCTTC	TRBD1	TRBV3-1	TRBJ1-2	NA
CASSKDESSYNEQFF	TGTGCCAGCAGCAAAGATGAGAGCTCCTACAATGAGCAGTTCTTC	NA	TRBV21-1	TRBJ2-1	NA
CASSLTTAGETQYF	TGCGCCAGCAGCCTCACGACAGCGGGAGAGACCCAGTACTTC	NA	TRBV4-1	TRBJ2-5	few
CASSFFRIQETQYF	TGTGCCAGCAGTTTTTTTCGTATCCAAGAGACCCAGTACTTC	NA	TRBV12-3/TRBV12-4	TRBJ2-5	few
CASRGSGRDEQFF	TGTGCCAGCAGGGGGAGCGGGAGAGATGAGCAGTTCTTC	TRBD2	TRBV28	TRBJ2-1	NA
CASSSEEGAQYF	TGTGCCAGCAGTTCGGAAGAGGGGGCCCAGTACTTC	NA	TRBV12-3/TRBV12-4	TRBJ2-5	few
CATSGDRGTDTQYF	TGTGCCACCAGCGGGGACAGGGGCACAGATACGCAGTATTTT	TRBD1	TRBV24-1	TRBJ2-3	NA
CASSPLGSGVHQETQYF	TGTGCCAGCAGCCCACTAGGTAGCGGGGTTCACCAAGAGACCCAGTACTTC	TRBD2	TRBV9	TRBJ2-5	NA
CATSEPGQGSLGQFF	TGTGCCACCAGTGAACCGGGACAGGGAAGTCTTGGGCAGTTCTTC	TRBD1	TRBV24-1	TRBJ2-1	NA
CAISDPLRTSGHNEQFF	TGTGCCATCAGTGACCCCTTAAGGACTAGCGGACACAATGAGCAGTTCTTC	TRBD2	TRBV10-3	TRBJ2-1	few
CASSPGLAGLQETQYF	TGTGCCAGCTCACCAGGACTAGCGGGGCTCCAAGAGACCCAGTACTTC	TRBD2	TRBV18	TRBJ2-5	NA
CAISEGTGDSYEQYF	TGTGCCATCAGTGAAGGGACCGGAGACTCCTACGAGCAGTACTTC	NA	TRBV10-3	TRBJ2-7	few
CASSPDNSIAKNIQYF	TGTGCCAGCAGCCCGGACAATTCCATAGCCAAAAACATTCAGTACTTC	NA	TRBV12-3/TRBV12-4	TRBJ2-4	NA
CAISDSGQANQPQHF	TGTGCCATCAGTGATTCGGGACAGGCTAATCAGCCCCAGCATTTT	TRBD1	TRBV10-3	TRBJ1-5	few